The 18 T cell receptor beta chains reported below all come from one sample, sequenced in a study of CD8+CD57+ T cells in acquired aplastic anemia. Researchers used genomic DNA as the template to profile TCR beta VDJ and CDR3. TCRdb used MiXCR to reprocess the reads, holding one entry per CDR3 protein. The sample holds fewer than 250,000 distinct CDR3 sequences, less than 65% seen once. Sequences were obtained from sorted CD4+, CD8+, or CD8+CD57+ T cells (not recorded which) from PBMCs. The receptors were sampled from a human donor in good health, serving as a control.

This clonotype was detected many times. This rearrangement joins TRBV2 to TRBJ1-3, with D possibly being TRBD1 (6 bases). The CDR3 is 15 residues long. Germline loops: CDR1 SNHLY, CDR2 FYNNEI. The germline V and J ends were trimmed by 6 bases and 0 bases, with 12 bases remaining between them. This CDR3 reads CASRLGQPSGNTIYF. CDR3 DNA sequence: TGTGCCAGCAGGCTTGGACAGCCCTCTGGAAACACCATATATTTT.

At least ten counts were recorded for this clonotype. The chain recombines TRBV6-4 with TRBJ1-6; D is undetermined. This CDR3 is 13 amino acids long. From germline, CDR1 is MRHNA and CDR2 SNTAGT. Trimming removed 8 bases from V and 8 bases from J, with 13 bases in between. CDR3 sequence reads: CASAQRWDSPLHF. The DNA of the CDR3 is TGTGCCAGCGCCCAGCGTTGGGATTCACCCCTCCACTTT.

This clonotype was observed many times. This chain links TRBV28 with TRBJ2-7; no reliable D call. Trimming stripped 3 bases from V and 3 bases from J, with 6 bases between. The CDR3 contains 12 residues. Germline CDR1 MDHEN, CDR2 SYDVKM. Here the CDR3 reads CASSFLRYEQYF. The CDR3, as DNA: TGTGCCAGCAGTTTTCTGCGCTACGAGCAGTACTTC.

The rearrangement links TRBV24-1 to TRBJ2-1; 10 positions agree with TRBD2. The CDR3 sequence is 16 residues long. Germline V gives CDR1 KGHDR, CDR2 SFDVKD. J was trimmed by 6 bases and V by 3 bases; bases with no gene match: 7. DNA of the CDR3: TGTGCCACCAGTGATCCCGGGACTAGCGTTGGCAATGAGCAGTTCTTC. Translated, it gives CATSDPGTSVGNEQFF.

V usage is TRBV25-1 and J usage is TRBJ1-1; no definite D call. Germline loops: CDR1 MGHDK, CDR2 SYGVNS. V was clipped by 3 bases and J by 5 bases, with 10 bases between them. The CDR3 is 13 residues long. CDR3 amino acids: CASSEEPGTEAFF. The CDR3 region has the DNA TGTGCCAGCAGTGAGGAACCCGGGACTGAAGCTTTCTTT.

This clonotype has ten or more counts. The rearrangement uses TRBV7-8 and TRBJ2-1, with 9 bases that match TRBD1. Germline V lookup: CDR1 SGHVS, CDR2 FQNEAQ. The CDR3 totals 15 residues. The trim removed 1 base at V and 8 bases at J, leaving 6 bases unmatched. CDR3 region: CASSLEQGARDEQFF. In DNA form, the CDR3 reads TGTGCCAGCAGCTTAGAACAGGGGGCTAGGGATGAGCAGTTCTTC.

With regard to this clonotype: At one end the junction does not follow the germline gene, possibly because of a read error. The chain combines TRBV11-1 with TRBJ2-3, with 8 bases matching TRBD1. This CDR3 is built from 13 residues. Looked up from germline, CDR1 is SGHAT and CDR2 is FQDESV (reference sequence). The CDR3 DNA reads as TGCGCCAGCAGCGGAGGACAGGGAGATACGCAGTATTTT. This translates into CASSGGQGDTQYF.

At least ten counts were recorded for this clonotype. The rearrangement uses TRBV20-1 and TRBJ1-2; perhaps TRBD1 as D (6 bases). V lost 6 bases and J lost 5, with 16 bases in between. Germline CDR1 DFQATT, CDR2 SNEGSKA (reference sequence). The CDR3 length is 13 residues. CDR3 nucleotides: TGCAGTGCGAGAAAGACTACAGGGTATGGCTACACCTTC. Protein product: CSARKTTGYGYTF.

This clonotype was recorded many times. V gene TRBV7-9 combines with J gene TRBJ1-1, with D maybe TRBD1 (6 bases). The germline CDR1 and CDR2 sequences are SEHNR and FQNEAQ (reference sequence). This CDR3 spans 15 amino acids. The V end lost 3 bases, the J end lost 2 bases, and 13 bases lay between the germline ends. The CDR3 nucleotides are TGTGCCAGCAGCTTGCTACAGGGAGGAAACACTGAAGCTTTCTTT. It translates to CASSLLQGGNTEAFF.

The chain recombines TRBV6-5 with TRBJ1-5; D not certain. This CDR3 comprises 13 residues. Germline loops: CDR1 MNHEY, CDR2 SVGAGI. Trimming stripped 0 bases from V and 9 bases from J, with 9 bases between. Here the CDR3 DNA reads TGTGCCAGCAGTTACTCGATCCAAGGGCCCCAGCATTTT. Translated: CASSYSIQGPQHF.

The genes are TRBV19 and TRBJ2-5, with 7 nucleotides matching TRBD2. V shed 1 base and J 5 bases; nucleotides not matched to a gene: 4. The CDR3 length is 14 residues. Germline V gene lookup returns CDR1 LNHDA and CDR2 SQIVND (reference sequence). As DNA, the CDR3 is TGTGCCAGTAGTATAGTGGGGGGGAAGGAGACCCAGTACTTC. Its protein is CASSIVGGKETQYF. The variable domain in full, completed from reference TRBV19 and TRBJ2-5, reads DGGITQSPKYLFRKEGQNVTLSCEQNLNHDAMYWYRQDPGQGLRLIYYSQIVNDFQKGDIAEGYSVSREKKESFPLTVTSAQKNPTAFYLCASSIVGGKETQYFGPGTRLLVL.

This clonotype was recorded many times. V usage is TRBV19 and J usage is TRBJ2-2; D might be TRBD1 or TRBD2, each matching 5 bases. The CDR3 contains 16 residues. The germline V and J ends were trimmed by 4 bases and 3 bases, with 15 bases remaining between them. In germline, CDR1 is LNHDA, CDR2 SQIVND (reference sequence). The CDR3 sequence is CASSNLPGRDTGELFF. The CDR3 coding sequence is TGTGCCAGTAGTAACCTTCCGGGACGGGACACCGGGGAGCTGTTTTTT.

This clonotype was counted at least ten times. CDR3 nucleotides: TGTGCCATCCGGGGGTGGCAGGGGGACACTGAAGCTTTCTTT. This sequence encodes CAIRGWQGDTEAFF. The chain employs TRBV10-3 and TRBJ1-1; 7 bases agree with TRBD1. The trim removed 8 bases at V and 3 bases at J, leaving 9 bases unmatched. Per the germline V gene, CDR1 is ENHRY and CDR2 is SYGVKD. CDR3 length equals 14 residues.

The sample holds one count of this clonotype. A much larger clone lies a single base off, so this may be a read error. V usage is TRBV28 and J usage is TRBJ1-5; 10 bases map to TRBD1. CDR3 size: 13 residues. With V trimmed by 8 bases and J by 7 bases, 5 bases remained unmatched. Germline CDR1 and CDR2: MDHEN and SYDVKM. Here the CDR3 DNA reads TGTGCCAGCGGGACAGGGGTGGGACAGCCCCAGCATTTT. Translated: CASGTGVGQPQHF.

In this sample, this clonotype turned up many times. The chain uses TRBV6-2 or TRBV6-3 and TRBJ1-1, with 7 bases aligning to TRBD1. Unmatched junction bases numbered 7, after V lost 7 bases and J lost 5 bases. This CDR3 region has 13 residues. The germline V gene encodes CDR1 MNHEY and CDR2 SVGEGT. The CDR3 is CASTRQGWTEAFF. As DNA, the CDR3 is TGTGCCAGCACCCGACAGGGTTGGACTGAAGCTTTCTTT.

This clonotype was found many times. The chain combines TRBV7-2 with TRBJ2-4; TRBD1 matches at 7 bases. This CDR3 has 16 amino acids. Trimming at V came to 4 bases and at J to 0 bases, leaving 6 bases not matched to a gene. Germline V gene data show CDR1 as SGHTA and CDR2 as FQGNSA. Here the CDR3 reads CASSSSGTAAKNIQYF. The CDR3 bases are TGTGCCAGCAGCTCCTCCGGGACAGCAGCCAAAAACATTCAGTACTTC.

This clonotype was counted only a few times. This rearrangement joins TRBV28 to TRBJ1-5; a possible D gene is TRBD1 (6 bases). Germline V lookup: CDR1 MDHEN, CDR2 SYDVKM. Trimming left V 8 bases short and J 6 bases short, with 17 bases between. The CDR3 spans 14 residues. DNA of the CDR3: TGTGCCAGCTTAACTCAGGGGTATACTCAGCCCCAGCATTTT. This translates into CASLTQGYTQPQHF.

The chain has TRBV25-1 and TRBJ2-7; the match to TRBD1 covers 11 bases. The J segment lost 4 bases and the V segment lost 6 bases, leaving 5 bases of the junction unmatched. This CDR3 region has 14 residues. Germline lookup yields CDR1 MGHDK and CDR2 SYGVNS. This CDR3 reads CASSQGTGGYEQYF. The CDR3, as DNA: TGTGCCAGCAGCCAAGGGACAGGGGGTTACGAGCAGTACTTC.